The 11 T cell receptor beta chains listed next were all sequenced from one sample in a study of PD-L1 blockade in urothelial cancer. Time point of the sample: peripheral blood 6 weeks after treatment start. Libraries were prepared by immunoSEQ multiplex PCR; TCRdb keeps only in-frame clonotypes and omits some of them. The table lists about 130,000 clones, more than 70% of them singletons. The specimen was PBMCs, collected around atezolizumab (anti-PD-L1) treatment. These receptors were collected from a man aged 50-59 years with urothelial cancer.

This clone was seen only once. The chain links TRBV28 to TRBJ2-4; the match to TRBD1 covers 8 bases. CDR1 is MDHEN and CDR2 is SYDVKM in the germline V gene. The CDR3 length is 14 residues. The V and J ends lost 5 bases and 7 bases, in that order; junction bases with no gene match: 7. This CDR3 is CASSPQGALNIQYF. The CDR3 DNA is TGTGCCAGCAGTCCTCAGGGGGCGCTTAACATTCAGTACTTC.

The rearrangement links TRBV2 to TRBJ1-5, with D possibly being TRBD1 (6 bases). The length of the CDR3 is 16 residues. Trimming cost V 6 bases and J 0 bases, with 15 bases left between them. The germline V gene encodes CDR1 SNHLY and CDR2 FYNNEI. CDR3: CASRAQGTYSNQPQHF. The CDR3 nucleotides are TGTGCCAGCAGGGCACAGGGAACTTATAGCAATCAGCCCCAGCATTTT.

This chain connects TRBV29-1 to TRBJ1-1; 8 bases align to TRBD1. This CDR3 is built from 12 residues. The ends lost 3 bases at V and 12 bases at J; junction bases unmatched: 9. Germline CDR1 reads SQVTM; CDR2 reads ANQGSEA. The CDR3 nucleotides read TGCAGCGTTGAGCCTCAGACAGGGGCAACTTTCTTT. Amino acid sequence: CSVEPQTGATFF.

The rearrangement uses TRBV6-1 and TRBJ1-2; 8 nucleotides line up with TRBD1. The V gene end was trimmed by 5 bases and the J gene end by 7 bases; junction bases not matched to a gene: 12. The CDR3 is 15 amino acids. Germline V lookup: CDR1 MNHNS, CDR2 SASEGT. The CDR3 nucleotides are TGTGCCAGCAGTATGGGAAGGGGACAGGACTTTGGCTACACCTTC. Its translation is CASSMGRGQDFGYTF.

The J gene is TRBJ1-4, the V gene TRBV6-6, with a tentative D call TRBD1 (6 bases). This CDR3 is built from 14 residues. Germline CDR1 is MNHNY and CDR2 is SVGAGI (reference sequence). V was clipped by 7 bases and J by 5 bases, with 14 bases between them. The CDR3 loop is CASTMGTMNEKLFF. In DNA, the CDR3 is TGTGCCAGCACCATGGGGACAATGAATGAAAAACTGTTTTTT.

CDR3 bases: TGTGCCATCAGTCAGGGGGCCCTCAAGTTCTTC. Protein: CAISQGALKFF. This chain uses TRBV10-3 with TRBJ2-1; 8 bases align to TRBD1. Germline V CDR1 and CDR2: ENHRY, SYGVKD. There are 11 residues in the CDR3. V lost 5 bases to trimming and J lost 14 bases; unmatched junction nucleotides: 5.

This CDR3 reads CASSSVAGNTGELFF. DNA of the CDR3: TGCGCCAGCAGCTCGGTAGCGGGGAACACCGGGGAGCTGTTTTTT. The rearrangement uses TRBV5-1 and TRBJ2-2; TRBD2 matches 7 bases. Trimming at V came to 3 bases and at J to 1 base, leaving 3 bases not matched to a gene. Per the germline V gene, CDR1 is SGHRS and CDR2 is YFSETQ. The CDR3 consists of 15 residues.

The chain uses TRBV12-2 and TRBJ1-5; the table assigns TRBD1, which was not confirmed against the DNA. TRBV12-2 corresponds to a pseudogene. The CDR3 spans 18 residues. As DNA, the CDR3 is TGTGCAAGTCGCTTAGCCGACAGGGGCCCTTGTAGCAATCAGCCCCAGCATTTT. It yields the protein CASRLADRGPCSNQPQHF.

The rearrangement links TRBV9 to TRBJ2-1; 7 bases are a match to TRBD2. This CDR3 is 15 amino acids long. Germline CDR1 reads SGDLS; CDR2 reads YYNGEE. The V segment lost 3 bases and the J segment 4 bases; nucleotides outside the gene matches: 7. Here the CDR3 DNA reads TGTGCCAGCAGCGGTCGGGACTACTTATACAATGAGCAGTTCTTC. It encodes CASSGRDYLYNEQFF.

The chain uses TRBV5-1 and TRBJ2-7; no firm D call. The CDR3 runs 13 residues. From germline, CDR1 is SGHRS and CDR2 YFSETQ. Trimming took 7 bases from V and 4 from J, leaving 15 bases between them. The CDR3 nucleotides read TGCGCCAGCCGGCAGGATTCCTGGTACGAGCAGTACTTC. Translation: CASRQDSWYEQYF. Together with reference TRBV5-1 and TRBJ2-7, the CDR3 gives the full variable domain: KAGVTQTPRYLIKTRGQQVTLSCSPISGHRSVSWYQQTPGQGLQFLFEYFSETQRNKGNFPGRFSGRQFSNSRSEMNVSTLELGDSALYLCASRQDSWYEQYFGPGTRLTVT.

This clone has just one count. DNA for the CDR3: TGTGCCAGCAGCCAACTAGCGGGGGGCGGGGAGCTGTTTTTT. This sequence encodes CASSQLAGGGELFF. The rearrangement links TRBV9 to TRBJ2-2, with 12 nucleotides matching TRBD2. The CDR3 consists of 14 residues. In germline, CDR1 is SGDLS, CDR2 YYNGEE. V shed 4 bases, J shed 7 bases, and the junction held 2 bases outside the gene matches. Full variable domain (remainder filled in from reference TRBV9 and TRBJ2-2): DSGVTQTPKHLITATGQRVTLRCSPRSGDLSVYWYQQSLDQGLQFLIQYYNGEERAKGNILERFSAQQFPDLHSELNLSSLELGDSALYFCASSQLAGGGELFFGEGSRLTVL.